The rows below give T cell receptor beta chains drawn from one sample of a study of persistence of HIV-infected CD4 T cells. Their cognate antigens are unknown. Some clones are missing from TCRdb's copy, which holds only in-frame ones; the method was immunoSEQ multiplex PCR. The sample lists roughly 34,000 clones, 82% seen once, with nearly 6.5% in the top ten. This specimen was CD4+ T cells sorted from PBMCs after roughly 18-hour stimulation, taken from a patient who received antiretroviral therapy. Receptors originate from an adult woman with HIV who was CMV-seropositive. Both conserved end residues are part of each CDR3. A D gene is named only where the DNA matches it firmly. Rows give clone size only sometimes, using once, few, many, or a class for an expanded clone.

cdr3_nt	cdr3_aa	clone_size	d_call	v_call	j_call
TGTGCCAGCAGCTTGGAACAGGGGAGCCGAAACTATGGCTACACCTTC	CASSLEQGSRNYGYTF	once	TRBD1	TRBV5-6	TRBJ1-2
TGTGCCAGCAGTCCTCGCGGGGGTGAAGCTTTCTTT	CASSPRGGEAFF	-	-	TRBV6-5	TRBJ1-1
TGCAGCGTTGACAGGGGCCAAGAGACCCAGTACTTC	CSVDRGQETQYF	once	-	TRBV29-1	TRBJ2-5
TGTGCCAGCAGTTACTCGATGACAGGACCCACAGATACGCAGTATTTT	CASSYSMTGPTDTQYF	-	-	TRBV6-7	TRBJ2-3
TGCAGCGTTGAGGAGGGATATGGCTACACCTTC	CSVEEGYGYTF	-	-	TRBV29-1	TRBJ1-2
TGCGCCAGCAGCTTGGACAGGGGTCTGGGTGAAGCTTTCTTT	CASSLDRGLGEAFF	-	TRBD1	TRBV5-1	TRBJ1-1
TGCGCCAGCCGAAAAACAGCGATCCCGAACACTGAAGCTTTCTTT	CASRKTAIPNTEAFF	-	-	TRBV4-3	TRBJ1-1
TGTGCCAGCAGCCCGGGACAGGGCGGCTATGGCTACACCTTC	CASSPGQGGYGYTF	-	TRBD1	TRBV7-9	TRBJ1-2
TGTGCCTGGAGTACGAGCAGAAGCAATCAGCCCCAGCATTTT	CAWSTSRSNQPQHF	-	-	TRBV30	TRBJ1-5
TGTGCCAGCAGTTCCTCGGGGTTGGTACCAGCGGGAGCTTCCTACAATGAGCAGTTCTTC	CASSSSGLVPAGASYNEQFF	once	TRBD2	TRBV27	TRBJ2-1